The 32 T cell receptor beta chains presented below share a single source sample, sequenced in a study of regulatory T cells in long-lasting Graves disease listed by TCRdb under 2021. Libraries came from multiplex PCR. Instrument used: Illumina HiSeq 4000. To build TCR beta libraries, CDR3 regions were amplified by Arm-PCR using iRepertoire HTBI primers. TCRdb reprocessing: public reads trimmed at Q25 with fastp, clones called with MiXCR, in-frame beta chains kept. Each entry is one CDR3 protein sequence, shown with its most common DNA and genes. This sample gives about 290,000 distinct CDR3 sequences in total; more than 20% of them show up just once. Jointly, the top ten make up just over 55% of the sample. This specimen's time point label, per the study, means: persistent/refractory GD, antithyroid drugs over 5 years with positive TRAb. For both TCR sequencing and RNA sequencing, RNA was extracted from PBMCs in TRIzol.

Source: peripheral blood mononuclear cells (PBMCs), taken when the disease was refractory, from a patient treated with antithyroid drugs. The receptors stem from a female donor with Graves disease.

This clonotype turned up a few times. CDR3 nucleotides: TGCAGCGTTGAAGGTGGCAGGGGGGGGTCCTATGGCTACACCTTC. Encoded protein: CSVEGGRGGSYGYTF. The V call is TRBV29-1, the J call TRBJ1-2; TRBD1 matches at 7 bases. V dropped 1 base and J dropped 4; count of bases not matched to a gene: 9. The CDR3 contains 15 residues. Germline V CDR1 and CDR2: SQVTM, ANQGSEA.

This clonotype was observed at least ten times. This chain connects TRBV2 to TRBJ2-7, with D perhaps assigned TRBD1 or TRBD2 (5 bases each). The V gene's germline CDR1 is SNHLY and CDR2 FYNNEI. The CDR3 consists of 15 residues. The V gene lost 2 bases and the J gene lost 7 bases, with 18 bases spanning the gap. Written as DNA, the CDR3 is TGTGCCAGCAGTGAAATGGTAGCGTACGGGGCGGAGCAGTACTTC. Translation gives CASSEMVAYGAEQYF.

The chain recombines TRBV7-6 with TRBJ1-3, with 9 bases identical to TRBD1. Germline V gene sequence: CDR1 SGHVS, CDR2 FNYEAQ. The CDR3 runs to 15 residues. V was clipped by 5 bases and J by 2 bases; unmatched bases: 4. The CDR3 bases are TGTGCCAGCAGCCACACAGGGGGCCCTGGAAACACCATATATTTT. Its protein product is CASSHTGGPGNTIYF.

This clonotype came up many times. The chain recombines TRBV6-2 or TRBV6-3 with TRBJ2-6; unclear D gene. The V end was cut by 0 bases, the J end by 0 bases, with 6 bases between. Germline CDR1 is MNHEY and CDR2 is SVGEGT. The CDR3 spans 16 residues. The CDR3 DNA is TGTGCCAGCAGTTACTCGATTAGCTCTGGGGCCAACGTCCTGACTTTC. Translated: CASSYSISSGANVLTF.

This clonotype was seen a few times. The chain employs TRBV11-2 and TRBJ2-3; perhaps TRBD2 as D (6 bases). The germline CDR1 and CDR2 sequences are SGHAT and FQNNGV. V lost 1 base and J 2 bases, leaving 10 bases between the germline ends. The CDR3 covers 15 residues. This CDR3 reads CASSLGLVFTDTQYF. The DNA of the CDR3 is TGTGCCAGCAGCTTAGGACTAGTTTTCACAGATACGCAGTATTTT.

As to this clonotype: With a much larger clone just one base away, this may be a read error. J is TRBJ2-2 and V is TRBV6-2 or TRBV6-3; D not resolved. This CDR3 has 17 residues. Germline V gene lookup returns CDR1 MNHEY and CDR2 SVGEGT. V was trimmed by 3 bases and J by 3 bases, leaving 17 bases between them. The CDR3 loop reads CASSYPDRTVDTGELFF. CDR3 DNA sequence: TGTGCCAGCAGTTATCCCGATCGGACGGTCGACACCGGGGAGCTGTTTTTT.

The sample holds a few counts of this clonotype. The genes are TRBV5-4 and TRBJ1-2; D uncertain. Trimming removed 0 bases at V and 0 bases at J, with 9 bases between. Germline CDR1 reads SGHNT; CDR2 reads YYREEE (reference sequence). CDR3 length: 15 amino acids. The CDR3 DNA is TGTGCCAGCAGCTTGGTTTCGGTAGCTAACTATGGCTACACCTTC. Encoded protein: CASSLVSVANYGYTF.

The chain employs TRBV18 and TRBJ1-1, with a tentative D call TRBD1 (6 bases). This CDR3 is 16 amino acids long. Trimming removed 6 bases at V and 0 bases at J, with 17 bases between. Germline V gene data show CDR1 as KGHSH and CDR2 as LQKENI. CDR3 nucleotide sequence: TGTGCCAGCTCGCCCGAGACAGGTCTCATGAACACTGAAGCTTTCTTT. This gives the protein CASSPETGLMNTEAFF.

The sample holds a few counts of this clonotype. Its ends do not fully match the called genes, so a read error is possible. The rearrangement links TRBV28 to TRBJ2-7; D is possibly TRBD1 (5 bases). Germline CDR1 reads MDHEN; CDR2 reads SYDVKM. The CDR3 loop spans 14 amino acids. The CDR3 nucleotides read TGTGTCAGCAGCTCGACAGTGACTCTCTACGAGCAGTACTTC. Translation gives CVSSSTVTLYEQYF.

J is TRBJ1-1 and V is TRBV4-1; D remains ambiguous. Trimming took off 0 bases at V and 0 bases at J, with 8 bases between the two ends. The CDR3 runs 15 residues. CDR1 is MGHRA and CDR2 is YSYEKL in the germline V gene. CDR3 in DNA: TGCGCCAGCAGCCAAGAGAACGGCCTGAACACTGAAGCTTTCTTT. It specifies CASSQENGLNTEAFF.

This chain joins TRBV27 and TRBJ2-2; D gene ambiguous. CDR3 length: 12 amino acids. The germline V gene encodes CDR1 MNHEY and CDR2 SMNVEV (reference sequence). Trimming shortened V by 2 bases and J by 6 bases, and 4 bases separated the two germline ends. The CDR3 loop reads CASSLNAGELFF. The CDR3 nucleotides are TGTGCCAGCAGTTTAAACGCCGGGGAGCTGTTTTTT.

This clonotype appeared many times. The J gene is TRBJ2-4, the V gene TRBV28, with D perhaps being TRBD1 or TRBD2 (5 bases each). This CDR3 has 13 residues. Trimming shortened V by 5 bases and J by 5 bases, and 10 bases separated the two germline ends. Per the germline V gene, CDR1 is MDHEN and CDR2 is SYDVKM. The CDR3 bases are TGTGCCAGCAGTCGGGACGTCCAAAACATTCAGTACTTC. Its protein product is CASSRDVQNIQYF. Combining the CDR3 with reference TRBV28 and TRBJ2-4 gives the whole variable domain DVKVTQSSRYLVKRTGEKVFLECVQDMDHENMFWYRQDPGLGLRLIYFSYDVKMKEKGDIPEGYSVSREKKERFSLILESASTNQTSMYLCASSRDVQNIQYFGAGTRLSVL.

As for this clonotype: The CDR3 carries no conserved terminal phenylalanine or tryptophan, so it likely arises from a read error. The V and J genes are TRBV10-3 and TRBJ2-5, with TRBD1 matching over 8 bases. Trimming at V came to 6 bases and at J to 3 bases, leaving 6 bases not matched to a gene. CDR1 is ENHRY and CDR2 is SYGVKD in the germline V gene. The CDR3 is made up of 14 amino acids. The CDR3 here is CAISPGTGEETQYI. In DNA form, the CDR3 reads TGTGCCATCAGCCCGGGGACAGGAGAAGAGACCCAGTACATC.

This clonotype was counted many times. The chain joins TRBV4-3 to TRBJ1-2, with D unclear. V gave up 2 bases and J gave up 5 bases, with 15 bases separating them. Germline CDR1 reads LGHNA; CDR2 reads YSLEER. CDR3 length equals 15 residues. The CDR3 DNA follows: TGCGCCAGCAGCCAATCTCTGGGCAGCCTTTATGGCTACACCTTC. Protein: CASSQSLGSLYGYTF.

This clonotype was counted a few times. The chain combines TRBV6-1 with TRBJ1-1; D remains unclear. Trimming pared 7 bases from V and 1 base from J, leaving 16 bases between. CDR1 is MNHNS and CDR2 is SASEGT in the germline V gene. The CDR3 contains 15 residues. CDR3 nucleotides: TGTGCCAGCAATCGGGGAAACCCGTCGAACACTGAAGCTTTCTTT. Protein sequence: CASNRGNPSNTEAFF.

This clonotype appeared many times. The J gene is TRBJ1-5, the V gene TRBV28; D unresolved. CDR1 is MDHEN, CDR2 SYDVKM, per germline. V dropped 5 bases and J dropped 11 bases, with 19 bases sitting between them. The CDR3 runs to 14 residues. CDR3 bases: TGTGCCAGCAGTCCCCGGACTTCCCCTAGTACCCAGCATTTT. Its protein product is CASSPRTSPSTQHF.

This chain connects TRBV10-3 to TRBJ2-7; no firm D call. This CDR3 spans 14 amino acids. V was shortened by 2 bases and J by 0 bases, with 8 bases between the two germline ends. Per germline, CDR1 ENHRY and CDR2 SYGVKD. The CDR3 DNA reads as TGTGCCATCAGTGAGACGGCAGACTCCTACGAGCAGTACTTC. It specifies CAISETADSYEQYF.

This clonotype showed up just a few times. This rearrangement joins TRBV18 to TRBJ2-7; the D gene could be TRBD1 or TRBD2 (5 bases each). Germline V gene lookup returns CDR1 KGHSH and CDR2 LQKENI. This CDR3 has 12 residues. The ends were cut back, 4 bases at V and 5 bases at J, with 9 bases in the middle. The CDR3 protein is CASSQGTHEQYF. CDR3 DNA sequence: TGTGCCAGCTCACAGGGGACCCACGAGCAGTACTTC.

This clonotype was observed many times. This chain uses TRBV7-2 with TRBJ2-7; 12 positions agree with TRBD2. Germline lookup yields CDR1 SGHTA and CDR2 FQGNSA. V lost 5 bases, J lost 5 bases, and 10 bases stayed unmatched. This CDR3 comprises 16 residues. For the CDR3, the DNA is TGTGCCAGCAGCAAACGACTAGCGGGAGTTGACGACGAGCAGTACTTC. It codes for CASSKRLAGVDDEQYF. Filled out from reference TRBV7-2 and TRBJ2-7, the complete variable domain reads GAGVSQSPSNKVTEKGKDVELRCDPISGHTALYWYRQSLGQGLEFLIYFQGNSAPDKSGLPSDRFSAERTGGSVSTLTIQRTQQEDSAVYLCASSKRLAGVDDEQYFGPGTRLTVT.

This clonotype has ten or more counts. J is TRBJ1-6 and V is TRBV6-1; TRBD1 matches at 8 bases. The CDR3 is 15 amino acids. CDR1 and CDR2 (germline): MNHNS, SASEGT. V shed 6 bases and J 7 bases; nucleotides not matched to a gene: 8. The CDR3 loop reads CASRSLGTGNSPLHF. The DNA of the CDR3 is TGTGCCAGCAGATCACTCGGGACAGGCAATTCACCCCTCCACTTT.

The V call is TRBV11-2, the J call TRBJ2-1; the D gene is possibly TRBD1 (5 bases). Trimming removed 5 bases at V and 9 bases at J, with 11 bases between. The CDR3 runs 12 residues. The germline gives CDR1 SGHAT, CDR2 FQNNGV. The CDR3 bases are TGTGCCAGCAGCCGCACTGACAGTGAGCAGTTCTTC. Amino acids: CASSRTDSEQFF.

This clonotype was recorded at least ten times. The chain has TRBV28 and TRBJ2-4; D is unresolved. V lost 5 bases and J lost 3, with 14 bases in between. The CDR3 covers 15 residues. Looked up from germline, CDR1 is MDHEN and CDR2 is SYDVKM. CDR3 sequence: CASSTDGVSKNIQYF. The CDR3 DNA reads TGTGCCAGCAGTACGGACGGTGTTAGCAAAAACATTCAGTACTTC.

This clonotype showed up many times. The chain employs TRBV12-3 or TRBV12-4 and TRBJ2-2; D may match TRBD1 or TRBD2 (5 bases each). V lost 6 bases, J lost 3 bases, and 11 bases lay in between. The CDR3 sequence is 14 residues long. This CDR3 is CASREGFDTGELFF. CDR3 DNA: TGTGCCAGCAGAGAGGGGTTCGACACCGGGGAGCTGTTTTTT.

This clonotype was detected many times. This chain uses TRBV7-8 with TRBJ2-2; 7 positions agree with TRBD1. J lost 0 bases, V lost 4 bases, and 5 bases had no gene match. Per germline, CDR1 SGHVS and CDR2 FQNEAQ. The CDR3 runs 16 residues. This CDR3 reads CASSSITGANTGELFF. The CDR3, as DNA: TGTGCCAGCAGCTCGATTACAGGGGCGAACACCGGGGAGCTGTTTTTT.

This clonotype was seen ten or more times. The V gene is TRBV7-2, the J gene TRBJ2-7; D is unresolved. The V gene lost 5 bases and the J gene lost 9 bases, with 14 bases spanning the gap. This CDR3 spans 12 amino acids. Germline CDR1 reads SGHTA; CDR2 reads FQGNSA. CDR3 in DNA: TGTGCCAGCAGCCCACTCAGAAGTAGGCAGTACTTC. The encoded protein is CASSPLRSRQYF.

The genes are TRBV3-1 and TRBJ2-7; 8 bases map to TRBD2. V shed 2 bases, J shed 6 bases, and the junction held 9 bases outside the gene matches. CDR1 is LGHDT, CDR2 YNNKEL, per germline (reference sequence). The CDR3 has 15 residues. The DNA of the CDR3 is TGTGCCAGCAGCCAACGCCCCAGCGGGAGTCGCGAGCAGTACTTC. Translating it yields CASSQRPSGSREQYF.

This chain joins TRBV7-2 and TRBJ2-1, with TRBD1 as a possible D gene (6 bases). The germline CDR1 and CDR2 sequences are SGHTA and FQGNSA. Between the trimmed V and J ends, which lost 5 bases and 5 bases, there was a span of 16 bases. CDR3 length: 15 residues. DNA of the CDR3: TGTGCCAGCAGCCAGACGGGACACGACAACAATGAGCAGTTCTTC. Amino acids: CASSQTGHDNNEQFF.

This clonotype was observed at least ten times. The chain carries TRBV6-2 or TRBV6-3 and TRBJ1-2; D unresolved. CDR1 is MNHEY, CDR2 SVGEGT, per germline. This CDR3 spans 11 amino acids. Trimming stripped 2 bases from V and 8 bases from J, with 6 bases between. CDR3 sequence (DNA): TGTGCCAGCAGTTACGTTTTCGGCTACACCTTC. This sequence encodes CASSYVFGYTF.

For this clonotype: Being one base from a much bigger clone, this may be a read error. This sequence joins TRBV28 and TRBJ2-2, with a tentative D call TRBD1 (6 bases). The germline V gene has CDR1 MDHEN and CDR2 SYDVKM. The CDR3 spans 16 residues. V was pared by 5 bases and J by 3 bases, with 16 bases between. As DNA, the CDR3 is TGTGCCAGCAGTATTTATTTAGGGGGTGACACCGGGGAGCTGTTTTTT. Translating it yields CASSIYLGGDTGELFF.

At least ten counts were recorded for this clonotype. V and J are TRBV7-2 and TRBJ2-5; 7 bases match TRBD1. This CDR3 region has 14 residues. Germline CDR1 SGHTA, CDR2 FQGNSA. The V segment lost 5 bases and the J segment 2 bases; nucleotides outside the gene matches: 5. The CDR3 region has the DNA TGTGCCAGCAGCCGGGACAGCCATCAAGAGACCCAGTACTTC. Translating gives CASSRDSHQETQYF.

The chain links TRBV18 to TRBJ2-5; tentative D call: TRBD2 (7 bases). The J call may be faulty, since TRBJ2-1 better matches the DNA end. Germline loops: CDR1 KGHSH, CDR2 LQKENI. The CDR3 runs 15 residues. This chain's CDR3 is CASSPPSGTPNEQFF. CDR3 nucleotide sequence: TGTGCCAGCTCACCACCCAGCGGGACACCCAATGAGCAGTTCTTC.

The table lists this clonotype with many counts. The rearrangement uses TRBV3-1 and TRBJ1-1, with D possibly being TRBD1 (5 bases). Looked up from germline, CDR1 is LGHDT and CDR2 is YNNKEL (reference sequence). The CDR3 is 14 residues long. The ends were cut back, 5 bases at V and 1 base at J, with 11 bases in the middle. CDR3: CASSYRDRNTEAFF. The CDR3 bases are TGTGCCAGCAGCTACCGAGACAGGAACACTGAAGCTTTCTTT.